The 14 T cell receptor beta chains presented below share a single source sample, sequenced in a study of T cell changes during pregnancy in multiple sclerosis. Clones were sequenced by immunoSEQ multiplex PCR, and TCRdb holds only the in-frame ones, with some missing. The sample has some 40,000 clones, around 90% seen once. The material sequenced was CD4+ T cells from peripheral blood mononuclear cells, taken in the third trimester of pregnancy. The receptors were sampled from a female donor in good health, enrolled as a control in a pregnancy study.

The chain employs TRBV7-2 and TRBJ1-1, with 9 nucleotides matching TRBD1. J gave up 7 bases and V 5 bases, and 11 bases lay outside the gene matches. This CDR3 is 15 amino acids long. Per germline, CDR1 SGHTA and CDR2 FQGNSA. The CDR3 loop is CASSPGTGPWGEAFF. The CDR3, as DNA: TGTGCCAGCAGCCCGGGGACAGGGCCGTGGGGTGAAGCTTTCTTT.

DNA for the CDR3: TGTGCCAGCAGTTCCCCCAGGGGAAATAATTCACCCCTCCACTTT. It yields the protein CASSSPRGNNSPLHF. The genes are TRBV6-6 and TRBJ1-6, with D possibly matching TRBD1 (6 bases). CDR1 and CDR2 from the germline V gene are MNHNY and SVGAGI (reference sequence). CDR3 length equals 15 residues. The V end lost 4 bases, the J end lost 5 bases, and 12 bases lay between the germline ends.

This rearrangement joins TRBV18 to TRBJ2-7; weak D call: TRBD2 (5 bases). The germline V and J ends were trimmed by 8 bases and 2 bases, with 28 bases remaining between them. Germline CDR1 is KGHSH and CDR2 is LQKENI. This CDR3 contains 18 residues. As DNA, the CDR3 is TGTGCCAGCACGCGGGTCGGATCCACTAACGATCAGGCCTACGAGCAGTACTTC. This encodes CASTRVGSTNDQAYEQYF.

The sample holds one count of this clone. This chain connects TRBV6-5 to TRBJ1-1; D remains ambiguous. The V gene lost 6 bases and the J gene lost 3 bases, with 11 bases spanning the gap. The CDR3 sequence is 13 residues long. Germline V CDR1 and CDR2: MNHEY, SVGAGI. CDR3 sequence: CASRVGRHTEAFF. The CDR3 coding sequence is TGTGCCAGCAGAGTGGGGAGACACACTGAAGCTTTCTTT.

The chain is built from TRBV11-2 and TRBJ1-2, with a tentative D call TRBD1 (6 bases). The CDR3 runs to 12 residues. Germline V gene sequence: CDR1 SGHAT, CDR2 FQNNGV. V lost 1 base to trimming and J lost 12 bases, with 12 bases between them. The CDR3 protein is CASSLAPGAHTF. Written as DNA, the CDR3 is TGTGCCAGCAGCTTAGCCCCAGGGGCCCACACCTTC.

This clone was found once. The CDR3: CASSLVGASTDTQYF. CDR3 nucleotide sequence: TGTGCCAGCAGCTTGGTGGGGGCGAGCACAGATACGCAGTATTTT. The chain recombines TRBV7-3 with TRBJ2-3; the D gene is possibly TRBD1 (6 bases). This CDR3 comprises 15 residues. Germline CDR1 and CDR2: SGHTA and FQGTGA. V dropped 3 bases and J dropped 0 bases, with 10 bases sitting between them. The whole variable domain, remainder taken from reference TRBV7-3 and TRBJ2-3, is GAGVSQTPSNKVTEKGKYVELRCDPISGHTALYWYRQSLGQGPEFLIYFQGTGAADDSGLPNDRFFAVRPEGSVSTLKIQRTERGDSAVYLCASSLVGASTDTQYFGPGTRLTVL.

The chain joins TRBV6-5 to TRBJ1-1; TRBD1 matches 10 bases. V gave up 8 bases and J gave up 1 base; unmatched junction bases: 1. The CDR3 totals 13 residues. Germline V gene sequence: CDR1 MNHEY, CDR2 SVGAGI. CDR3 DNA: TGTGCCAGCCGGACAGGGGGGAACACTGAAGCTTTCTTT. Translation gives CASRTGGNTEAFF.

The rearrangement joins TRBV30 to TRBJ2-7, with TRBD2 as a possible D gene (5 bases). V dropped 3 bases and J dropped 4 bases, with 22 bases sitting between them. Germline loops: CDR1 GTSNPN, CDR2 SVGIG (reference sequence). The CDR3 spans 16 residues. This CDR3 reads CAWSPGVAVLPYEQYF. CDR3 coding DNA: TGTGCCTGGAGCCCCGGGGTAGCAGTGCTCCCTTACGAGCAGTACTTC.

This rearrangement joins TRBV25-1 to TRBJ2-7, with D tentatively TRBD1 (5 bases). CDR3 size: 13 residues. V shed 3 bases and J shed 1 base, with 7 bases lying between them. The germline gives CDR1 MGHDK, CDR2 SYGVNS. The CDR3 nucleotides are TGTGCCAGCAGTGAGCCAGGGTCCTACGAGCAGTACTTC. Its protein product is CASSEPGSYEQYF.

The chain joins TRBV7-9 to TRBJ1-1; the match to TRBD1 covers 8 bases. The CDR3 is 14 residues long. V lost 5 bases, J lost 4 bases, and 6 bases stayed unmatched. Germline assignment: CDR1 SEHNR and CDR2 FQNEAQ (reference sequence). DNA of the CDR3: TGTGCCAGCAGCCTCAGGACAGGGATCACTGAAGCTTTCTTT. Its protein is CASSLRTGITEAFF.

This chain joins TRBV4-2 and TRBJ2-1; 12 bases fit TRBD2. Germline V gene sequence: CDR1 LGHNA, CDR2 YNFKEQ. Trimming cost V 1 base and J 2 bases; bases outside gene matches: 12. This CDR3 has 20 residues. The CDR3 protein is CASSQAPLAGGLTPYNEQFF. The CDR3 nucleotides read TGTGCCAGCAGCCAAGCCCCCCTAGCGGGGGGGCTAACTCCCTACAATGAGCAGTTCTTC.

The rearrangement uses TRBV28 and TRBJ1-5; D is perhaps TRBD1 (5 bases). V gave up 3 bases and J gave up 5 bases, with 11 bases separating them. The CDR3 is made up of 14 amino acids. From germline, CDR1 is MDHEN and CDR2 SYDVKM. This CDR3 is CASSFGGTHQPQHF. CDR3 coding DNA: TGTGCCAGCAGTTTCGGGGGAACCCATCAGCCCCAGCATTTT.

The chain couples TRBV7-9 to TRBJ1-4, with 7 bases that match TRBD1. Germline V CDR1 and CDR2: SEHNR, FQNEAQ (reference sequence). CDR3 length equals 14 residues. Trimming took 3 bases from V and 7 from J; bases not matched to a gene: 5. Here the CDR3 reads CASSFNRGGEKLFF. The CDR3 region has the DNA TGTGCCAGCAGCTTCAACAGGGGAGGTGAAAAACTGTTTTTT.

The rearrangement uses TRBV7-9 and TRBJ1-1; D call uncertain. The CDR3 consists of 13 residues. V shed 2 bases and J shed 1 base, with 5 bases lying between them. The germline CDR1 and CDR2 sequences are SEHNR and FQNEAQ (reference sequence). The chain's CDR3 is CASSLIQNTEAFF. The CDR3 DNA is TGTGCCAGCAGCTTAATCCAGAACACTGAAGCTTTCTTT.